What follows are 32 T cell receptor beta chains derived from one specimen sequenced in a study of blood T cell repertoires in COVID-19. Some clones are missing from TCRdb's copy, which holds only in-frame ones; the method was immunoSEQ multiplex PCR. Of around 370,000 clones listed, 88% were seen once; the top ten hold roughly 1.2%. The specimen was PBMCs or T cells enriched from blood (not recorded which). The receptors come from a woman under 30 who had recovered from COVID-19.

This sequence joins TRBV9 and TRBJ2-1; 7 nucleotides line up with TRBD2. Trimming cost V 0 bases and J 8 bases; bases outside gene matches: 5. The CDR3 consists of 14 residues. Germline loops: CDR1 SGDLS, CDR2 YYNGEE. The DNA for the CDR3 is TGTGCCAGCAGCGTAGGGACTAGTATGTATGAGCAGTTCTTC. This codes for CASSVGTSMYEQFF.

V is TRBV27 and J is TRBJ2-5; no definite D call. Per the germline V gene, CDR1 is MNHEY and CDR2 is SMNVEV (reference sequence). The CDR3 has 13 residues. Trimming shortened V by 3 bases and J by 2 bases, and 7 bases separated the two germline ends. The CDR3 sequence is CASSFLKQETQYF. CDR3 DNA: TGTGCCAGCAGTTTTCTAAAGCAAGAGACCCAGTACTTC.

This clone appeared a single time. The chain carries TRBV9 and TRBJ2-1; 8 nucleotides align to TRBD2. The CDR3 has 14 residues. With V trimmed by 4 bases and J by 9 bases, 9 bases remained unmatched. CDR1 SGDLS and CDR2 YYNGEE come from the germline V gene. The DNA for the CDR3 is TGTGCCAGCAGCATTCGGGGGGGCCGAGGTGAGCAGTTCTTC. It yields the protein CASSIRGGRGEQFF. Variable domain in full (rest from reference TRBV9 and TRBJ2-1): DSGVTQTPKHLITATGQRVTLRCSPRSGDLSVYWYQQSLDQGLQFLIQYYNGEERAKGNILERFSAQQFPDLHSELNLSSLELGDSALYFCASSIRGGRGEQFFGPGTRLTVL.

The CDR3 here is CASSPPWGTGDANGYTF. Written as DNA, the CDR3 is TGTGCCAGCTCACCACCGTGGGGGACAGGAGACGCTAATGGCTACACCTTC. V and J are TRBV18 and TRBJ1-2; 8 bases line up with TRBD1. The CDR3 is 17 residues long. Germline CDR1 KGHSH, CDR2 LQKENI. The V gene end was trimmed by 0 bases and the J gene end by 6 bases; junction bases not matched to a gene: 12.

This clone was seen only once. The DNA for the CDR3 is TGTGCCTGGAGTGTGGGCAGGCAATCTGGAAACACCATATATTTT. This sequence encodes CAWSVGRQSGNTIYF. The chain links TRBV30 to TRBJ1-3; D uncertain. Trimming shortened V by 0 bases and J by 1 base, and 10 bases separated the two germline ends. In germline, CDR1 is GTSNPN, CDR2 SVGIG (reference sequence). The CDR3 loop spans 15 amino acids.

The genes are TRBV6-5 and TRBJ1-2, with TRBD1 identical over 9 bases. The CDR3 is made up of 14 amino acids. Germline assignment: CDR1 MNHEY and CDR2 SVGAGI. With V trimmed by 6 bases and J by 4 bases, 6 bases remained unmatched. The CDR3 is CASRGQGLFYGYTF. As DNA, the CDR3 is TGTGCCAGCAGAGGACAGGGGCTTTTCTATGGCTACACCTTC.

In DNA form, the CDR3 reads TGTGCCAGCAGTTACGTCCAGGGGGCTGGAAACACCATATATTTT. Translated: CASSYVQGAGNTIYF. The chain couples TRBV6-5 to TRBJ1-3; TRBD1 agrees at 7 bases. The CDR3 loop spans 15 amino acids. Germline V gene data show CDR1 as MNHEY and CDR2 as SVGAGI. The V and J ends lost 2 bases and 2 bases, in that order; junction bases with no gene match: 3.

The CDR3 DNA reads as TGTGCCAGTAGTACTTCTCGGACAGGGGCCAGTAGCAATCAGCCCCAGCATTTT. Translating gives CASSTSRTGASSNQPQHF. This chain connects TRBV19 to TRBJ1-5; 9 bases map to TRBD1. This CDR3 region has 18 residues. V dropped 4 bases and J dropped 0; count of bases not matched to a gene: 10. CDR1 is LNHDA and CDR2 is SQIVND in the germline V gene (reference sequence).

The chain has TRBV19 and TRBJ1-1; 9 nucleotides line up with TRBD1. CDR1 and CDR2 (germline): LNHDA, SQIVND (reference sequence). The CDR3 spans 17 residues. The V segment lost 4 bases and the J segment 5 bases; nucleotides outside the gene matches: 14. Here the CDR3 reads CASSTKVRDRDFTEAFF. CDR3 in DNA: TGTGCCAGTAGTACTAAGGTCCGGGACAGGGATTTTACTGAAGCTTTCTTT.

The chain uses TRBV25-1 and TRBJ1-2; weak D call: TRBD1 (5 bases). Trimming stripped 5 bases from V and 5 bases from J, with 9 bases between. Germline CDR1 reads MGHDK; CDR2 reads SYGVNS. The CDR3 extends over 12 amino acids. CDR3 nucleotide sequence: TGTGCCAGCAGTACGAGACAGTATGGCTACACCTTC. This gives the protein CASSTRQYGYTF.

The J gene is TRBJ2-1, the V gene TRBV18; TRBD1 aligns across 7 bases. V shed 3 bases and J 7 bases; nucleotides not matched to a gene: 6. The CDR3 length is 14 residues. Per germline, CDR1 KGHSH and CDR2 LQKENI. The CDR3 DNA follows: TGTGCCAGCTCACCCGGGACAGCAATGAATGAGCAGTTCTTC. It specifies CASSPGTAMNEQFF.

The J gene is TRBJ1-5, the V gene TRBV3-1 (or the pseudogene TRBV3-2); unclear D gene. The germline V gene encodes CDR1 LGHDT and CDR2 YNNKEL (reference sequence). The V and J ends lost 3 bases and 4 bases respectively, with 13 bases between them. This CDR3 has 15 residues. CDR3 loop: CASSHSSGFNQPQHF. The CDR3 nucleotides are TGTGCCAGCAGCCATAGTTCGGGTTTTAATCAGCCCCAGCATTTT.

This clone was recorded a few times. The V and J genes are TRBV11-2 and TRBJ2-7; 11 bases line up with TRBD1. V was pared by 5 bases and J by 2 bases, with 8 bases of the junction left unmatched. The V gene's germline CDR1 is SGHAT and CDR2 FQNNGV. The CDR3 has 16 amino acids. In DNA form, the CDR3 reads TGTGCCAGCAGCCCGGCCGGGACAGGGGGACCCTACGAGCAGTACTTC. It specifies CASSPAGTGGPYEQYF.

The V gene is TRBV25-1, the J gene TRBJ2-7; 14 positions agree with TRBD2. The V gene's germline CDR1 is MGHDK and CDR2 SYGVNS. The CDR3 is 13 residues long. Trimming at V came to 8 bases and at J to 3 bases, leaving 0 bases not matched to a gene. For the CDR3, the DNA is TGTGCCAGCGGACTAGCGGGGGGCTACGAGCAGTACTTC. The encoded protein is CASGLAGGYEQYF.

Worth noting for this clone: This sample includes further DNA sequences coding for the same CDR3. The rearrangement uses TRBV2 and TRBJ1-1, with D unresolved. V lost 4 bases to trimming and J lost 4 bases, with 10 bases between them. Germline-derived CDR1 and CDR2 are SNHLY and FYNNEI. The CDR3 loop spans 13 amino acids. The CDR3 loop reads CASSAGEGTEAFF. In nucleotides, the CDR3 is TGTGCCAGCAGTGCCGGAGAAGGCACTGAAGCTTTCTTT.

J is TRBJ2-7 and V is TRBV5-1, with D possibly matching TRBD2 (5 bases). V lost 4 bases and J lost 7, with 12 bases in between. Germline lookup yields CDR1 SGHRS and CDR2 YFSETQ. The CDR3 sequence is 12 residues long. As DNA, the CDR3 is TGCGCCAGCAGCGCGCCGGGGAGAGAGCAGTACTTC. Translation: CASSAPGREQYF.

J is TRBJ2-7 and V is TRBV27; D is perhaps TRBD2 (6 bases). The CDR3 length is 13 residues. Germline V gene lookup returns CDR1 MNHEY and CDR2 SMNVEV (reference sequence). Trimming removed 4 bases from V and 4 bases from J, with 11 bases in between. The CDR3 sequence is CASSWAGRYEQYF. The DNA of the CDR3 is TGTGCCAGCAGTTGGGCAGGGAGGTACGAGCAGTACTTC.

The V call is TRBV30, the J call TRBJ1-6; 12 bases line up with TRBD1. Germline V lookup: CDR1 GTSNPN, CDR2 SVGIG (reference sequence). The junction had 5 bases not matched to a gene; V was cut back by 7 bases and J by 1 base. This CDR3 spans 16 amino acids. CDR3 sequence reads: CALGQGASSYNSPLHF. For the CDR3, the DNA is TGTGCCTTGGGACAGGGGGCTTCGTCCTATAATTCACCCCTCCACTTT. Full variable domain (remainder filled in from reference TRBV30 and TRBJ1-6): SQTIHQWPATLVQPVGSPLSLECTVEGTSNPNLYWYRQAAGRGLQLLFYSVGIGQISSEVPQNLSASRPQDRQFILSSKKLLLSDSGFYLCALGQGASSYNSPLHFGNGTRLTVT.

The chain joins TRBV11-3 to TRBJ2-7; D is ambiguous. The germline V gene encodes CDR1 SGHNT and CDR2 YENEEA. V was trimmed by 0 bases and J by 2 bases, leaving 8 bases between them. The CDR3 is made up of 14 amino acids. The chain's CDR3 is CASSLEGGTYEQYF. CDR3 bases: TGTGCCAGCAGCTTAGAAGGCGGAACCTACGAGCAGTACTTC.

V is TRBV19 and J is TRBJ1-4; possibly TRBD1 for D (5 bases). From germline, CDR1 is LNHDA and CDR2 SQIVND (reference sequence). The CDR3 runs to 19 residues. V dropped 0 bases and J dropped 6 bases, with 23 bases sitting between them. The CDR3 DNA is TGTGCCAGTAGTATAGACAGGGTTTGGTCAGCGGGAAAATATGAAAAACTGTTTTTT. It yields the protein CASSIDRVWSAGKYEKLFF.

This chain connects TRBV7-2 to TRBJ2-1, with 8 bases aligning to TRBD1. Germline V gene sequence: CDR1 SGHTA, CDR2 FQGNSA. J lost 2 bases, V lost 4 bases, and 4 bases had no gene match. The CDR3 consists of 15 residues. The CDR3, as DNA: TGTGCCAGCAGCTCTCTCAGGGGGCCCTACAATGAGCAGTTCTTC. As protein: CASSSLRGPYNEQFF.

The gene calls are TRBV11-1 and TRBJ2-1, with 9 positions matching TRBD1. V gave up 5 bases and J gave up 6 bases; unmatched junction bases: 8. CDR3 length: 15 amino acids. Germline CDR1 reads SGHAT; CDR2 reads FQDESV (reference sequence). CDR3 amino acids: CASSPPVTGGNEQFF. CDR3 nucleotides: TGTGCCAGCAGCCCCCCAGTGACAGGGGGCAATGAGCAGTTCTTC.

The chain couples TRBV27 to TRBJ1-4; 9 bases are a match to TRBD1. The CDR3 is 15 amino acids. CDR1 is MNHEY and CDR2 is SMNVEV in the germline V gene (reference sequence). V lost 3 bases, J lost 7 bases, and 6 bases stayed unmatched. CDR3 sequence: CASSFSQGASEKLFF. The CDR3 coding sequence is TGTGCCAGCAGTTTCTCACAGGGGGCCAGTGAAAAACTGTTTTTT.

The chain links TRBV2 to TRBJ2-3, with TRBD2 identical over 11 bases. J gave up 3 bases and V 3 bases, and 2 bases lay outside the gene matches. The CDR3 sequence is 15 residues long. Germline V gene sequence: CDR1 SNHLY, CDR2 FYNNEI. Written as DNA, the CDR3 is TGTGCCAGCAGTGATGGGACTAGCGGTACAGATACGCAGTATTTT. Translation: CASSDGTSGTDTQYF.

J is TRBJ2-1 and V is TRBV29-1; the D is unclear. Germline CDR1 is SQVTM and CDR2 is ANQGSEA. This CDR3 has 14 amino acids. Trimming left V 0 bases short and J 3 bases short, with 9 bases between. The CDR3 DNA reads TGCAGCGTTGAAGATCGGAGCTACTACAATGAGCAGTTCTTC. Its translation is CSVEDRSYYNEQFF.

The chain joins TRBV19 to TRBJ2-7, with D perhaps matching TRBD2 (6 bases). There are 14 residues in the CDR3. Looked up from germline, CDR1 is LNHDA and CDR2 is SQIVND (reference sequence). Deletions cut 7 bases from V and 8 bases from J, with 21 bases between. The CDR3 coding sequence is TGTGCCAGTACTTCTCGGGGGTCTGGAGCCCAGCAGTACTTC. Residues: CASTSRGSGAQQYF.

The chain employs TRBV7-8 and TRBJ1-1; no clear D. The germline V gene has CDR1 SGHVS and CDR2 FQNEAQ. The CDR3 is made up of 20 amino acids. Deletions cut 1 base from V and 4 bases from J, with 28 bases between. CDR3 sequence reads: CASSLEIPGFQQPEGTEAFF. The CDR3 DNA is TGTGCCAGCAGCTTAGAAATCCCGGGGTTCCAACAGCCTGAAGGCACTGAAGCTTTCTTT.

The genes are TRBV5-1 and TRBJ1-2, with 9 bases fitting TRBD1. With 1 base clipped from V and 8 bases from J, the junction kept 3 bases outside the gene matches. Germline V CDR1 and CDR2: SGHRS, YFSETQ. CDR3 size: 13 residues. The CDR3 sequence is CASSLRTGEGYTF. CDR3 nucleotides: TGCGCCAGCAGCTTGCGGACAGGGGAAGGCTACACCTTC.

The chain employs TRBV19 and TRBJ1-2, with D possibly TRBD1 on 5 matching bases. There are 14 residues in the CDR3. V shed 6 bases and J shed 3 bases, with 14 bases lying between them. Per germline, CDR1 LNHDA and CDR2 SQIVND (reference sequence). DNA for the CDR3: TGTGCCAGTAGCTCTGGGGCCCACTACTATGGCTACACCTTC. Its translation is CASSSGAHYYGYTF.

V usage is TRBV21-1 and J usage is TRBJ1-1. TRBV21-1 has pseudogene status. This CDR3 comprises 13 residues. This CDR3 is CASSKVRGTEAFF. CDR3 sequence (DNA): TGTGCCAGCAGCAAAGTGCGGGGCACTGAAGCTTTCTTT.

This clone was counted once. The chain employs TRBV4-1 and TRBJ2-7; D remains ambiguous. This CDR3 contains 13 residues. Trimming removed 0 bases at V and 1 base at J, with 4 bases between. Germline loops: CDR1 MGHRA, CDR2 YSYEKL. The CDR3 region is CASSQDRSYEQYF. The CDR3 nucleotides read TGCGCCAGCAGCCAAGACAGATCCTACGAGCAGTACTTC.

The rearrangement links TRBV4-1 to TRBJ2-1; a weak D match, TRBD2 (6 bases). Trimming pared 4 bases from V and 7 bases from J, leaving 17 bases between. CDR3 length equals 15 residues. Germline assignment: CDR1 MGHRA and CDR2 YSYEKL. The CDR3 loop reads CASSPPLGGVNEQFF. In DNA, the CDR3 is TGCGCCAGCAGCCCCCCTTTAGGCGGGGTAAATGAGCAGTTCTTC.